Below, one T cell receptor (beta chain) is given with its context. Its specificity is unknown. Time point reported: week 11, during vaccination. Each vaccine dose was 300 ug of mutant IDH1 20-mer peptide, with topical imiquimod. Measured with immunoSEQ multiplex PCR; TCRdb has only the in-frame clones, and not every one. The sample includes 55,000 to 65,000 clones, 75% to 85% of them seen just once. This sample was included in a study of a mutant IDH1 vaccine in newly diagnosed glioma. For the study at large: Patients came in for eight vaccinations, in weeks 1, 3, 5, 7, 11, 15, 19 and 23.

General study results and limits: Overall, 93.3% of patients had vaccine-induced immune responses.

This CDR3 comprises 14 residues. Germline V gene data show CDR1 as SGHRS and CDR2 as YFSETQ. Trimming removed 2 bases at V and 0 bases at J, with 8 bases between. The sequencing used PBMCs, collected from a glioma patient whose treatment included an IDH1 peptide vaccine. The chain combines TRBV5-1 with TRBJ1-2; D remains unclear. This TCR was recovered from a man between 45 and 60 years old with glioma. Here the CDR3 DNA reads TGCGCCAGCAGCTTCAACAGCGCTAACTATGGCTACACCTTC. Its translation is CASSFNSANYGYTF.